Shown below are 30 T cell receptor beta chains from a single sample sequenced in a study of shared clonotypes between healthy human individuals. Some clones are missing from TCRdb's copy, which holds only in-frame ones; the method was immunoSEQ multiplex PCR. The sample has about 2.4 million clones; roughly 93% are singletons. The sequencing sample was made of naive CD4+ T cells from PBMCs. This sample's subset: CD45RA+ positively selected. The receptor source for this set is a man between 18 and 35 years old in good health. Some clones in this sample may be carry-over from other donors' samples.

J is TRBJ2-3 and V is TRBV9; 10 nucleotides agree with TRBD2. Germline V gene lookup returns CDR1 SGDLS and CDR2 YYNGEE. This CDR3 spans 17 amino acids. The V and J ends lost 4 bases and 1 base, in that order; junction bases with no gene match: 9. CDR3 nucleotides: TGTGCCAGCAGCCGCACTCCCGGGACTAGCGGCACAGATACGCAGTATTTT. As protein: CASSRTPGTSGTDTQYF.

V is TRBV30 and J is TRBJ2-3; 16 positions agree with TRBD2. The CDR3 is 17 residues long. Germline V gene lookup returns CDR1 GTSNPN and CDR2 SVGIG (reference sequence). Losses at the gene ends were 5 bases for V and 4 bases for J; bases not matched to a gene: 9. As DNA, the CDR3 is TGTGCCTGGGGGACTAGCGGGAGGGCCGGATCCGCAGATACGCAGTATTTT. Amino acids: CAWGTSGRAGSADTQYF.

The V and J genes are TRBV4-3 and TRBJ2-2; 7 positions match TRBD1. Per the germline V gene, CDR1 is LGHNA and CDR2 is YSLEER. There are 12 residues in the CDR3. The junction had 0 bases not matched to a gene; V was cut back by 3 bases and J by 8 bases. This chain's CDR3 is CASSQGQGELFF. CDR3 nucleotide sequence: TGCGCCAGCAGCCAGGGACAGGGGGAGCTGTTTTTT.

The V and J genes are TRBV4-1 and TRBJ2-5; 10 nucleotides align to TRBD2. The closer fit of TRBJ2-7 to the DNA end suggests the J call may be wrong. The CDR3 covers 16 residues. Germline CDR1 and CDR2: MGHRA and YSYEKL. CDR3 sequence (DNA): TGCGCCAGCAGCCAAGAGCCGGGACTAGCGTTTTACGAGCAGTACTTC. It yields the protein CASSQEPGLAFYEQYF.

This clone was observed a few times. The CDR3 sequence is CASSLQQGKNTEAFF. The CDR3 DNA follows: TGTGCCAGCAGTTTACAACAGGGTAAGAACACTGAAGCTTTCTTT. The V and J genes are TRBV28 and TRBJ1-1; D may be TRBD1 (6 bases). Trimming shortened V by 2 bases and J by 1 base, and 11 bases separated the two germline ends. The CDR3 length is 15 residues. Looked up from germline, CDR1 is MDHEN and CDR2 is SYDVKM.

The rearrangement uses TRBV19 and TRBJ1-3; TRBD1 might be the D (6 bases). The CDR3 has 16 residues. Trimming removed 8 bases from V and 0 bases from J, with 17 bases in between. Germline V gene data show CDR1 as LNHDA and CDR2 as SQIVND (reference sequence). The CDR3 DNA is TGTGCCAGTGGGAGACAGGCCGCAAGCTCTGGAAACACCATATATTTT. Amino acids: CASGRQAASSGNTIYF.

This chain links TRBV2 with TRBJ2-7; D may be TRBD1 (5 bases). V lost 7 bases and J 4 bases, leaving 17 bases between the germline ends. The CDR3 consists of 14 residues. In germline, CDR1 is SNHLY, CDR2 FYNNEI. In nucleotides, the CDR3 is TGTGCCAGCAAGTTGCGACAGATGTTATACGAGCAGTACTTC. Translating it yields CASKLRQMLYEQYF.

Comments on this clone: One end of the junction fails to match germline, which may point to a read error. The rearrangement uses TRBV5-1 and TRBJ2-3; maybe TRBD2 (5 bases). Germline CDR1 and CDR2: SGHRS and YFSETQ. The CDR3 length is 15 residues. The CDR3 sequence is CASCLDWPTTDTQYF. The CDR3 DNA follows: TGCGCCAGCTGCTTGGACTGGCCCACTACAGATACGCAGTATTTT.

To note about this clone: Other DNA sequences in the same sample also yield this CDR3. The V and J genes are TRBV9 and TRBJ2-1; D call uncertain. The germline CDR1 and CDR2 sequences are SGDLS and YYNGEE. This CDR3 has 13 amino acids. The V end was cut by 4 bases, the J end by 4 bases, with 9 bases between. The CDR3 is CASSPTLYNEQFF. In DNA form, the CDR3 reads TGTGCCAGCAGCCCGACATTGTACAATGAGCAGTTCTTC.

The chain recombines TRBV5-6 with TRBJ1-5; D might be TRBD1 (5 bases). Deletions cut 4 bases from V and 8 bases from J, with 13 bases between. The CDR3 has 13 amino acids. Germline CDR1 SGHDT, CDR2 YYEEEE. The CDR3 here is CASSPQGAKPQHF. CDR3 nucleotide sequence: TGTGCCAGCAGCCCGCAGGGTGCCAAGCCCCAGCATTTT.

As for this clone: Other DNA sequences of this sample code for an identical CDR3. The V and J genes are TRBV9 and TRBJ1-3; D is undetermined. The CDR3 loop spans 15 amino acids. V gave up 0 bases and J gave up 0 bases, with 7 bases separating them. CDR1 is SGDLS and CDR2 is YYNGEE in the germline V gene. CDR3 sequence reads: CASSVGGNSGNTIYF. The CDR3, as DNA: TGTGCCAGCAGCGTAGGAGGAAACTCTGGAAACACCATATATTTT.

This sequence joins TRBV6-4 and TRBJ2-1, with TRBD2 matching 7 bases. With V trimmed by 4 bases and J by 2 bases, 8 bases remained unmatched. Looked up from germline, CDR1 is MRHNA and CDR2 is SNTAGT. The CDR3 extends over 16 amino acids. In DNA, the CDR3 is TGTGCCAGCAGTGGTTGGCGGGAGATCACCTACAATGAGCAGTTCTTC. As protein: CASSGWREITYNEQFF.

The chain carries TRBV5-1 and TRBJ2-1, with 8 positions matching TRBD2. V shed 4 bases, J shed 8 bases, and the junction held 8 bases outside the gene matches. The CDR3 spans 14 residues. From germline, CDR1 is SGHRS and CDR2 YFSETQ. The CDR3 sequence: CASSRTSRYYEQFF. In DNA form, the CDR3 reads TGCGCCAGCAGCCGGACTAGCAGGTACTATGAGCAGTTCTTC. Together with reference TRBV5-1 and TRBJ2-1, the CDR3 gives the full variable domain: KAGVTQTPRYLIKTRGQQVTLSCSPISGHRSVSWYQQTPGQGLQFLFEYFSETQRNKGNFPGRFSGRQFSNSRSEMNVSTLELGDSALYLCASSRTSRYYEQFFGPGTRLTVL.

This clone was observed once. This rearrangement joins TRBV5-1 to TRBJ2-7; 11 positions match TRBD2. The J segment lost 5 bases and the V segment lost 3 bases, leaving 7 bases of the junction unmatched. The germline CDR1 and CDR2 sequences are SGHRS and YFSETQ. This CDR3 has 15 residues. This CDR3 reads CASSSGGTSGNEQYF. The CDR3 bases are TGCGCCAGCAGCTCGGGCGGGACTAGCGGTAACGAGCAGTACTTC. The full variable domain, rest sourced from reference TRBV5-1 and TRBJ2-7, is KAGVTQTPRYLIKTRGQQVTLSCSPISGHRSVSWYQQTPGQGLQFLFEYFSETQRNKGNFPGRFSGRQFSNSRSEMNVSTLELGDSALYLCASSSGGTSGNEQYFGPGTRLTVT.

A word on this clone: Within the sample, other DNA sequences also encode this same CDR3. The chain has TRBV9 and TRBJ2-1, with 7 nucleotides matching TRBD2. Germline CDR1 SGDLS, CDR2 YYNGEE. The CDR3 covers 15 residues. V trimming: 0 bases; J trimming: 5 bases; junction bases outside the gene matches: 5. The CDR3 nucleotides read TGTGCCAGCAGCGTAGTGGCGGGAGCCAACAATGAGCAGTTCTTC. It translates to CASSVVAGANNEQFF.

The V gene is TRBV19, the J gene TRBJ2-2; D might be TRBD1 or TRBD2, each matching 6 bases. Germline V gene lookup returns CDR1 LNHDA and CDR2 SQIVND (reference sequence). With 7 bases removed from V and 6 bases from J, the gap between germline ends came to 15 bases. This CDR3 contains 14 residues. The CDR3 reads CASTNLGGPGELFF. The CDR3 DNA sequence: TGTGCCAGTACTAATCTAGGGGGGCCCGGGGAGCTGTTTTTT.

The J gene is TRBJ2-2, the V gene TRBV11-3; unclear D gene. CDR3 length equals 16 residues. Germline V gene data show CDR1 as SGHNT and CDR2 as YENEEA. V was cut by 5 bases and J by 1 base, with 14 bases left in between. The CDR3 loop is CASSQSWTVNTGELFF. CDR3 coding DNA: TGTGCCAGCAGCCAATCATGGACGGTGAACACCGGGGAGCTGTTTTTT.

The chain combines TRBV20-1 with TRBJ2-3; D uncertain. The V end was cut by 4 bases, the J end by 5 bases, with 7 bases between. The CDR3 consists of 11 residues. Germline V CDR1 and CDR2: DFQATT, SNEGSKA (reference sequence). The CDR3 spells CSAKSVDTQYF. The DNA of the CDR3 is TGCAGTGCTAAAAGTGTAGATACGCAGTATTTT.

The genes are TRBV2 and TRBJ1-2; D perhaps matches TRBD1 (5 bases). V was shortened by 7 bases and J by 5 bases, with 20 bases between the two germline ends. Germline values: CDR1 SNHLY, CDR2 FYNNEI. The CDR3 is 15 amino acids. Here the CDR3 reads CASNTNRDSAYGYTF. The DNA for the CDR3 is TGTGCCAGCAACACGAACCGGGACTCAGCATATGGCTACACCTTC.

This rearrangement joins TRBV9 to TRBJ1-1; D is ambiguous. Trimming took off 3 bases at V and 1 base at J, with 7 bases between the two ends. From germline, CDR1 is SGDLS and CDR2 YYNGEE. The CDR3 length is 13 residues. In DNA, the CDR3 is TGTGCCAGCAGCGGACACCCGAACACTGAAGCTTTCTTT. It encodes CASSGHPNTEAFF. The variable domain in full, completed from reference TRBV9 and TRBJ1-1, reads DSGVTQTPKHLITATGQRVTLRCSPRSGDLSVYWYQQSLDQGLQFLIQYYNGEERAKGNILERFSAQQFPDLHSELNLSSLELGDSALYFCASSGHPNTEAFFGQGTRLTVV.

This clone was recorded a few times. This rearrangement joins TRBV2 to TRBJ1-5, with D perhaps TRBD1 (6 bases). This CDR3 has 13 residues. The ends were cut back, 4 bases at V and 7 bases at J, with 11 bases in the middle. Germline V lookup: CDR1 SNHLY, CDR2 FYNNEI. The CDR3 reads CASSVRGGQPQHF. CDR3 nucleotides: TGTGCCAGCAGTGTTAGGGGGGGCCAGCCCCAGCATTTT.

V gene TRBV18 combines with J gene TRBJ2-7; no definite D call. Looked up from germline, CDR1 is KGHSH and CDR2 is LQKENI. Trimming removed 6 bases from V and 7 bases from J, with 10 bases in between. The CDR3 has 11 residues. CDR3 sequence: CASSRGREQYF. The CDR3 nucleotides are TGTGCCAGCTCTCGAGGTCGGGAGCAGTACTTC. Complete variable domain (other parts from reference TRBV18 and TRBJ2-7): NAGVMQNPRHLVRRRGQEARLRCSPMKGHSHVYWYRQLPEEGLKFMVYLQKENIIDESGMPKERFSAEFPKEGPSILRIQQVVRGDSAAYFCASSRGREQYFGPGTRLTVT.

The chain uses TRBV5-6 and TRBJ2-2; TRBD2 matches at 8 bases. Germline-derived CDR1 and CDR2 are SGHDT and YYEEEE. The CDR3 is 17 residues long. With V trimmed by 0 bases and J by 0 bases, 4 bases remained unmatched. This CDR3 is CASSLAIAGTNTGELFF. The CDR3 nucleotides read TGTGCCAGCAGCTTGGCGATAGCGGGAACGAACACCGGGGAGCTGTTTTTT.

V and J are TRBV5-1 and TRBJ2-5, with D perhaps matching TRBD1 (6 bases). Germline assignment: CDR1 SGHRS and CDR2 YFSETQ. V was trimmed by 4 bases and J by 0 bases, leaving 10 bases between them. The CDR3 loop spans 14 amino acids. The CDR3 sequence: CASSHQGYQETQYF. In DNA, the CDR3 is TGCGCCAGCAGCCATCAGGGGTACCAAGAGACCCAGTACTTC.

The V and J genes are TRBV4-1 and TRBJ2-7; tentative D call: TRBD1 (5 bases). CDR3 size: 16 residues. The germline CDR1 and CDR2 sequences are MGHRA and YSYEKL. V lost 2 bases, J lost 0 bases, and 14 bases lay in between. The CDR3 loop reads CASSQSMADSSYEQYF. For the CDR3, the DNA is TGCGCCAGCAGCCAATCTATGGCCGACAGCTCCTACGAGCAGTACTTC.

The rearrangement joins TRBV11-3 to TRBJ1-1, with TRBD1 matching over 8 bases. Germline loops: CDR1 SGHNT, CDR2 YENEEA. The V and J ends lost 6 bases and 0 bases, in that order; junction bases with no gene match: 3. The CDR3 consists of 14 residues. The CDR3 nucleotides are TGTGCCAGCAGTCAGACAGGGGTGAACACTGAAGCTTTCTTT. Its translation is CASSQTGVNTEAFF.

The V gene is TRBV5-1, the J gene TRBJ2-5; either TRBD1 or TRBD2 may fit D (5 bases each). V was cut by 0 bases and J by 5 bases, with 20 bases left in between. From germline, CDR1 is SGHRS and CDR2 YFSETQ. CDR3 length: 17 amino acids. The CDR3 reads CASSLEGYPGTGETQYF. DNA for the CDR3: TGCGCCAGCAGCTTGGAGGGTTATCCGGGGACGGGCGAGACCCAGTACTTC.

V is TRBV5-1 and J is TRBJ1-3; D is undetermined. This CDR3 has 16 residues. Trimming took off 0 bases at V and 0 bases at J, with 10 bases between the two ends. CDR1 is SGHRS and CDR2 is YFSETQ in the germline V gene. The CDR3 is CASSLEAHISGNTIYF. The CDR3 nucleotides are TGCGCCAGCAGCTTGGAGGCGCATATCTCTGGAAACACCATATATTTT. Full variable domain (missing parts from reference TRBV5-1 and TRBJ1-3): KAGVTQTPRYLIKTRGQQVTLSCSPISGHRSVSWYQQTPGQGLQFLFEYFSETQRNKGNFPGRFSGRQFSNSRSEMNVSTLELGDSALYLCASSLEAHISGNTIYFGEGSWLTVV.

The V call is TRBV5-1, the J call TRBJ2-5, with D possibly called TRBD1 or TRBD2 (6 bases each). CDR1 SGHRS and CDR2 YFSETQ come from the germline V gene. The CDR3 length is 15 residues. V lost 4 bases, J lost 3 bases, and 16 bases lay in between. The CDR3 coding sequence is TGCGCCAGCAGCCTGAGGGGGGCGACCGAAGAGACCCAGTACTTC. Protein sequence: CASSLRGATEETQYF.

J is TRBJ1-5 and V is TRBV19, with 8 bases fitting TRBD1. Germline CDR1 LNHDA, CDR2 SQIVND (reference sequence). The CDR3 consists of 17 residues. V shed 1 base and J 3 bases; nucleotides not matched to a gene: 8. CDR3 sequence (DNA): TGTGCCAGTAGTATAGGAAGGACAGGGTGGATCAATCAGCCCCAGCATTTT. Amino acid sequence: CASSIGRTGWINQPQHF.